A selection of T cell receptor beta chains follows, all from one sample in a study of regulatory T cells in long-lasting Graves disease. One entry per CDR3 protein results from TCRdb running MiXCR on the multiplex PCR reads. The sample carries about 340,000 distinct CDR3 sequences, around 20% recorded once. Sample: peripheral blood mononuclear cells (PBMCs), taken when the disease was refractory, from a patient treated with antithyroid drugs. The receptors originated from a female donor with Graves disease. Both conserved end residues are trimmed from each CDR3.

V | CDR3
TRBV2 | ASSETREGTAKNYGYT
TRBV7-9 | ASSSSGTGRTGELF
TRBV18 | ASSPSGPEAF
TRBV24-1 | ATSDVLRGSGETQY
TRBV12-3/TRBV12-4 | ASTPTGRNTEAF
TRBV7-9 | ASSLVGAEAF
TRBV14 | ASSQVGVGELF
TRBV27 | ASSSNPDRDYGYT
TRBV25-1 | ASSEGLPNYEQY
TRBV3-1 | ASSQGLRRTEAF
TRBV30 | AWSVQGGDSYEQY
TRBV28 | ASSSPVRDRAYEQY
TRBV30 | AWSPGQGAVGETQY
TRBV10-3 | AIAQGRYGYT
TRBV2 | ASSEAGAFGASSGNTIY
TRBV27 | ASSGGAHLNEKLF
TRBV5-1 | ASSTERGPLYEQY
TRBV19 | ASSPGQGASTEAF
TRBV6-5 | ASSSPPGVWGARYGYT
TRBV4-1 | ASSQFDRGLHEQY
TRBV6-1 | ASKGELADEQF
TRBV6-1 | ASSDLAEEETQY
TRBV5-1 | ASSLKQGTDTQY
TRBV19 | ASSPGAFTRGINYGYT
TRBV29-1 | SVLSRDRAYNEQF